Below, 14 T cell receptor beta chains from the same sample are listed, as sequenced in a study of cytomegalovirus exposure and HLA in healthy donors. TCRdb keeps only in-frame clones here, not all; method: immunoSEQ multiplex PCR. The sample carries roughly 60,000 clones, 85% to 95% recorded once. The sample consisted of PBMCs. These receptors all stem from a young man in good health and CMV-seronegative.

The chain employs TRBV21-1 and TRBJ2-1; the table names TRBD2, a call not compared with the DNA. TRBV21-1 is assigned pseudogene status. The CDR3 contains 14 residues. CDR3: CASSKERSYPVQFF. The CDR3 nucleotides read TGTGCCAGCAGCAAAGAAAGATCCTACCCCGTGCAGTTCTTC.

V is TRBV2 and J is TRBJ1-1; D not certain. V lost 7 bases to trimming and J lost 6 bases, with 12 bases between them. The germline gives CDR1 SNHLY, CDR2 FYNNEI. This CDR3 is built from 12 residues. The CDR3 DNA is TGTGCCAGCACAAGTCTGGAGCCTGAAGCTTTCTTT. It specifies CASTSLEPEAFF.

DNA for the CDR3: TGTGCCATCTCGAATATAGGGGGTAATGAGCAGTTCTTC. Translation gives CAISNIGGNEQFF. The chain employs TRBV10-3 and TRBJ2-1, with a possible D match to TRBD1 (6 bases). Trimming stripped 8 bases from V and 7 bases from J, with 15 bases between. CDR3 length equals 13 residues. Germline V gene data show CDR1 as ENHRY and CDR2 as SYGVKD.

The V gene is TRBV19, the J gene TRBJ2-3; 10 bases map to TRBD1. This CDR3 has 15 amino acids. CDR1 and CDR2 from the germline V gene are LNHDA and SQIVND (reference sequence). V lost 7 bases and J lost 4; bases outside the gene matches: 8. The CDR3 loop is CASTKGQGVPDTQYF. DNA of the CDR3: TGTGCCAGTACCAAAGGACAGGGGGTCCCAGATACGCAGTATTTT.

V and J are TRBV6-6 and TRBJ1-1; no definite D call. Germline CDR1 reads MNHNY; CDR2 reads SVGAGI (reference sequence). The ends were cut back, 2 bases at V and 4 bases at J, with 11 bases in the middle. CDR3 length: 14 residues. DNA for the CDR3: TGTGCCAGCAGTTACGAGGAGGGTCGCACTGAAGCTTTCTTT. Amino acids: CASSYEEGRTEAFF.

This rearrangement joins TRBV11-2 to TRBJ2-3; D ambiguous. CDR3 size: 12 residues. V was pared by 3 bases and J by 2 bases, with 3 bases between. Germline-derived CDR1 and CDR2 are SGHAT and FQNNGV. The CDR3 loop is CASSFYTDTQYF. In DNA, the CDR3 is TGTGCCAGCAGCTTCTACACAGATACGCAGTATTTT.

The chain uses TRBV19 and TRBJ1-2, with 8 positions matching TRBD1. The CDR3 length is 15 residues. The J segment lost 5 bases and the V segment lost 3 bases, leaving 8 bases of the junction unmatched. CDR1 is LNHDA and CDR2 is SQIVND in the germline V gene (reference sequence). CDR3 DNA: TGTGCCAGTAGTATTTTTGGGACAGGAGATTATGGCTACACCTTC. Translated, it gives CASSIFGTGDYGYTF.

V usage is TRBV5-6 and J usage is TRBJ1-3; D uncertain. The CDR3 sequence is 16 residues long. Trimming cost V 1 base and J 3 bases, with 14 bases left between them. Germline CDR1 SGHDT, CDR2 YYEEEE. CDR3 DNA sequence: TGTGCCAGCAGCTTGATGGGAGGGCTAAATGGAAACACCATATATTTT. This translates into CASSLMGGLNGNTIYF.

This chain joins TRBV19 and TRBJ2-5; 8 bases agree with TRBD2. The trim removed 5 bases at V and 2 bases at J, leaving 10 bases unmatched. Per the germline V gene, CDR1 is LNHDA and CDR2 is SQIVND (reference sequence). CDR3 length: 16 amino acids. CDR3 in DNA: TGTGCCAGTAGTCCCACTGCGGGGGGAGCTCAAGAGACCCAGTACTTC. This encodes CASSPTAGGAQETQYF.

The rearrangement uses TRBV19 and TRBJ1-2, with D perhaps matching TRBD1 (5 bases). CDR3 length: 14 residues. With 3 bases removed from V and 1 base from J, the gap between germline ends came to 9 bases. Germline loops: CDR1 LNHDA, CDR2 SQIVND (reference sequence). The DNA for the CDR3 is TGTGCCAGTAGTATCGGGGGACTTAACTATGGCTACACCTTC. Its protein product is CASSIGGLNYGYTF.

The gene calls are TRBV11-3 and TRBJ1-1, with D maybe TRBD1 (5 bases). The germline V and J ends were trimmed by 5 bases and 0 bases, with 10 bases remaining between them. Germline V gene data show CDR1 as SGHNT and CDR2 as YENEEA. The CDR3 has 14 amino acids. The CDR3 DNA reads TGTGCCAGCAGCCGGGGACTTTTGAACACTGAAGCTTTCTTT. Its protein product is CASSRGLLNTEAFF.

The CDR3: CASSSSSGVGSEAFF. CDR3 sequence (DNA): TGTGCCAGCAGTTCCTCATCAGGGGTAGGTTCTGAAGCTTTCTTT. The V gene is TRBV27, the J gene TRBJ1-1, with D maybe TRBD1 (6 bases). The CDR3 consists of 15 residues. V gave up 4 bases and J gave up 6 bases, with 18 bases separating them. The germline CDR1 and CDR2 sequences are MNHEY and SMNVEV (reference sequence).

V gene TRBV28 combines with J gene TRBJ2-7; tentative D call: TRBD2 (6 bases). V shed 5 bases and J shed 4 bases, with 18 bases lying between them. In germline, CDR1 is MDHEN, CDR2 SYDVKM. This CDR3 region has 15 residues. CDR3 DNA sequence: TGTGCCAGCAGTGCTCCCCCGGGCGGGGTTTACGAGCAGTACTTC. Translating it yields CASSAPPGGVYEQYF.

The V gene is TRBV7-2, the J gene TRBJ1-6; D is unresolved. V was shortened by 1 base and J by 7 bases, with 11 bases between the two germline ends. The length of the CDR3 is 15 residues. CDR1 and CDR2 from the germline V gene are SGHTA and FQGNSA. In DNA, the CDR3 is TGTGCCAGCAGCTTAGACCGGGTCCAAAATTCACCCCTCCACTTT. This sequence encodes CASSLDRVQNSPLHF.